Sequencing of this T cell receptor (beta chain) was carried out in a study of T cell responses to AZD1222 COVID-19 vaccine. Study context: Pooled samples include second doses given at about 4 or 12 weeks. Points from the study as a whole: Spike-specific TCRs gained breadth and depth after people received two AZD1222 doses.

Sequencing used immunoSEQ multiplex PCR; TCRdb keeps in-frame clones, though not all of them. The sample has 120,000 or so clones; around 85% are singletons. The germline V and J ends were trimmed by 5 bases and 7 bases, with 8 bases remaining between them. In germline, CDR1 is MNHEY, CDR2 SMNVEV (reference sequence). This CDR3 contains 11 residues. Notes on this clone: The antigen remains unidentified.

This sequence joins TRBV27 and TRBJ2-5, with D perhaps matching TRBD2 (5 bases). The sequencing used peripheral blood, collected on day 0 of AZD1222 vaccination. The TCR was taken from an adult in good health. The CDR3 nucleotides read TGTGCCAGCAGTCCCGAGGGGACCCAGTACTTC. It yields the protein CASSPEGTQYF.